The following is a T cell receptor (beta chain) sequence with its context. These data come from a study of blood T cell repertoires in COVID-19. Sequencing was performed with immunoSEQ multiplex PCR; in TCRdb, only in-frame clones are kept and a portion is missing. This sample yields about 220,000 clones, of which 85% to 90% are seen a single time; roughly 3% belongs to the top ten. CDR3 length equals 15 residues. The germline gives CDR1 SGHTA, CDR2 FQGNSA. The V end lost 1 base, the J end lost 2 bases, and 9 bases lay between the germline ends. Material: PBMCs or T cells enriched from blood (not recorded which). The V gene is TRBV7-2, the J gene TRBJ1-5; D might be TRBD1 (5 bases). This receptor was taken from a woman under 30 in a cohort exposed to, infected with or recovered from COVID-19 (not recorded which). The CDR3 DNA reads as TGTGCCAGCAGCTTAGGTGGGGGGGGCAATCAGCCCCAGCATTTT. It encodes CASSLGGGGNQPQHF.